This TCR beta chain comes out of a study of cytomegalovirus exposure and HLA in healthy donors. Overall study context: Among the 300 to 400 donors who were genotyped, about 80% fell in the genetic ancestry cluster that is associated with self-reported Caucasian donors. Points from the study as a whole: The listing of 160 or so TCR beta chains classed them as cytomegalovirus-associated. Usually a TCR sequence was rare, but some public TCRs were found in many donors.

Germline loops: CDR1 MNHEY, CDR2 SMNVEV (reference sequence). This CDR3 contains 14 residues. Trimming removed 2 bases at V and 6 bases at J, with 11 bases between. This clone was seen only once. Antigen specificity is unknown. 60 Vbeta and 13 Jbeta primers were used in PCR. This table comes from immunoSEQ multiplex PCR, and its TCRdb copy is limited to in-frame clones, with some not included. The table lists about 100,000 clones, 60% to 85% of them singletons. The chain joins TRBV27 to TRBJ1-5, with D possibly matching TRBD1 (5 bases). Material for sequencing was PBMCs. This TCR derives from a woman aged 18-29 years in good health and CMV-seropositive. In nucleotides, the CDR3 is TGTGCCAGCAGTTTAACAAGGGGTGTTCAGCCCCAGCATTTT. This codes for CASSLTRGVQPQHF.